This TCR beta chain was sequenced during a study of siplizumab effects on memory and regulatory T cells. Study findings and constraints: Assignment to unstimulated subsets succeeded for only a minor fraction of the alloreactive clones.

Comments on this clone: The antigen remains undetermined.

Method: immunoSEQ multiplex PCR; TCRdb's copy keeps in-frame clones and lacks some. The data hold around 100,000 clones, with about 94% observed a single time. V was shortened by 5 bases and J by 0 bases, with 11 bases between the two germline ends. Germline CDR1 reads SEHNR; CDR2 reads FQNEAQ (reference sequence). This CDR3 spans 14 amino acids. This TCR was sampled from a human donor in good health. The chain carries TRBV7-9 and TRBJ2-7; D could derive from TRBD1 or TRBD2 (5 bases each). Sequenced: non-Treg CD4+ T cells sorted from blood. The CDR3 sequence is CASSVAGASYEQYF. As DNA, the CDR3 is TGTGCCAGCAGCGTCGCCGGGGCCTCCTACGAGCAGTACTTC.